A single sample gave rise to the 6 T cell receptor beta chains below, sequenced in a study of response to subunit inactivated influenza vaccine. MiXCR, applied by TCRdb to the RT-PCR reads, yields one record per CDR3 protein. This table holds more than 400,000 distinct CDR3 sequences, approximately 11% found once. This sample comprised PBMCs from blood, obtained roughly 45 days after vaccination. The origin of the receptors is a man in his fifties who received an inactivated influenza vaccine.

This clonotype was seen a few times. This rearrangement joins TRBV18 to TRBJ1-1; the D gene is possibly TRBD1 (5 bases). The V gene's germline CDR1 is KGHSH and CDR2 LQKENI. The CDR3 totals 15 residues. With 1 base removed from V and 4 bases from J, the gap between germline ends came to 13 bases. Written as DNA, the CDR3 is TGTGCCAGCTCACCACAGGGACGCAGTTCCACTGAAGCTTTCTTT. This gives the protein CASSPQGRSSTEAFF.

The gene calls are TRBV6-1 and TRBJ2-1; maybe TRBD2 (5 bases). The CDR3 is 15 residues long. V was cut by 6 bases and J by 2 bases, with 14 bases left in between. Germline CDR1 reads MNHNS; CDR2 reads SASEGT. The CDR3: CASSTSGDPYNEQFF. CDR3 sequence (DNA): TGTGCCAGCAGCACCAGCGGAGACCCCTACAATGAGCAGTTCTTC.

At least ten counts were recorded for this clonotype. V and J are TRBV28 and TRBJ2-1; D ambiguous. From germline, CDR1 is MDHEN and CDR2 SYDVKM. Trimming shortened V by 3 bases and J by 2 bases, and 11 bases separated the two germline ends. This CDR3 comprises 15 residues. The CDR3 loop is CASSFSFATYNEQFF. CDR3 sequence (DNA): TGTGCCAGCAGTTTTTCCTTCGCTACCTACAATGAGCAGTTCTTC.

The V call is TRBV7-9, the J call TRBJ2-3; unclear D gene. CDR3 length: 13 amino acids. V dropped 2 bases and J dropped 6 bases, with 9 bases sitting between them. The V gene's germline CDR1 is SEHNR and CDR2 FQNEAQ (reference sequence). Here the CDR3 DNA reads TGTGCCAGCAGCTTACTAAACTCCGATACGCAGTATTTT. It is translated as CASSLLNSDTQYF. Supplemented by reference TRBV7-9 and TRBJ2-3, the full variable domain reads DTGVSQNPRHKITKRGQNVTFRCDPISEHNRLYWYRQTLGQGPEFLTYFQNEAQLEKSRLLSDRFSAERPKGSFSTLEIQRTEQGDSAMYLCASSLLNSDTQYFGPGTRLTVL.

This clonotype has only a few counts. The chain recombines TRBV9 with TRBJ2-5; 8 bases are shared with TRBD2. Looked up from germline, CDR1 is SGDLS and CDR2 is YYNGEE. The CDR3 consists of 15 residues. Trimming cost V 6 bases and J 0 bases; bases outside gene matches: 7. The CDR3 protein is CASTSGGGYQETQYF. The CDR3 region has the DNA TGTGCCAGCACCTCCGGGGGGGGGTACCAAGAGACCCAGTACTTC. The variable domain in full, completed from reference TRBV9 and TRBJ2-5, reads DSGVTQTPKHLITATGQRVTLRCSPRSGDLSVYWYQQSLDQGLQFLIQYYNGEERAKGNILERFSAQQFPDLHSELNLSSLELGDSALYFCASTSGGGYQETQYFGPGTRLLVL.

The chain has TRBV7-9 and TRBJ2-1; a possible D gene is TRBD2 (6 bases). V gave up 0 bases and J gave up 3 bases, with 9 bases separating them. The germline V gene has CDR1 SEHNR and CDR2 FQNEAQ (reference sequence). The CDR3 has 15 residues. CDR3 bases: TGTGCCAGCAGCTTAGCTTTGGGGGGCTACAATGAGCAGTTCTTC. Amino acids: CASSLALGGYNEQFF.